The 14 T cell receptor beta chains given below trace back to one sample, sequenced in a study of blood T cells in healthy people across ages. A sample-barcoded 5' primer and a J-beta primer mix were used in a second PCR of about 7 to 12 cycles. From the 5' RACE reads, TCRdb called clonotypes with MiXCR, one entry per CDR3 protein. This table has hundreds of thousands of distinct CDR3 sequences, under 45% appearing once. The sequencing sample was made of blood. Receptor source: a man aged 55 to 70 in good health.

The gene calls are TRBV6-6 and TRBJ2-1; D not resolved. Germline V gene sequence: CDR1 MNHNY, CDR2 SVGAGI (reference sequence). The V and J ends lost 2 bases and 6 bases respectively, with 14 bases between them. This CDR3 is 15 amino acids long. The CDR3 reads CASSYDTTGPNEQFF. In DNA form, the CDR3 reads TGTGCCAGCAGTTACGACACTACGGGCCCCAATGAGCAGTTCTTC.

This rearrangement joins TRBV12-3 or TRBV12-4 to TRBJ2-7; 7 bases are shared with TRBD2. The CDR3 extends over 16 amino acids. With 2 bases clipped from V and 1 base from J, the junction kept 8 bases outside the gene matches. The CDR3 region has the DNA TGTGCCAGCAGTTTAATCGAGCGGGGATTTTCCTACGAGCAGTACTTC. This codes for CASSLIERGFSYEQYF.

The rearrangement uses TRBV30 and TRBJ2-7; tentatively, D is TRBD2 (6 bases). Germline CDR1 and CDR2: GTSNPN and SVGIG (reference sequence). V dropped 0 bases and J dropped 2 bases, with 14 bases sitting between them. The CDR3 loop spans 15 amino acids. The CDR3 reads CAWSVLGTPPYEQYF. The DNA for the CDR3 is TGTGCCTGGAGTGTACTGGGGACTCCGCCCTACGAGCAGTACTTC.

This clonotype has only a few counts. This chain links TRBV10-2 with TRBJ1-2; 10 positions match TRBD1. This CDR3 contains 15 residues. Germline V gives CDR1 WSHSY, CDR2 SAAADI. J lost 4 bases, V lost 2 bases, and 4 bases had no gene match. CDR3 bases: TGCGCCAGCAGTGAGAGGACAGGGGGTTCCTATGGCTACACCTTC. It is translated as CASSERTGGSYGYTF.

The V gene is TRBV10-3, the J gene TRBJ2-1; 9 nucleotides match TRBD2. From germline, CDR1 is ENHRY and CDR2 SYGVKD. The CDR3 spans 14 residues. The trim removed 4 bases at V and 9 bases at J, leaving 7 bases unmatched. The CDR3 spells CAISGSAGGSEQFF. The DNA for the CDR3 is TGTGCCATCAGTGGTTCGGCGGGGGGGTCTGAGCAGTTCTTC.

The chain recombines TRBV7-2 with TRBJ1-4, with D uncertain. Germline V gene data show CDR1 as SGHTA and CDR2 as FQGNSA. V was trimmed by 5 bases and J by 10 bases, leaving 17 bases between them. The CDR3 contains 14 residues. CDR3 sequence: CASSLNTLGGKLFF. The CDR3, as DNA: TGTGCCAGCAGCCTTAATACATTGGGAGGAAAACTGTTTTTT.

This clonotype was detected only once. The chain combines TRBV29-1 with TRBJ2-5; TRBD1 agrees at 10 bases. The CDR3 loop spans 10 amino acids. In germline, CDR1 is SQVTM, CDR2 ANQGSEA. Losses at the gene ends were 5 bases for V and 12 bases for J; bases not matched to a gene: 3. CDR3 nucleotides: TGCAGCGTTTTCGGACAGGGGGAGTACTTC. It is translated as CSVFGQGEYF.

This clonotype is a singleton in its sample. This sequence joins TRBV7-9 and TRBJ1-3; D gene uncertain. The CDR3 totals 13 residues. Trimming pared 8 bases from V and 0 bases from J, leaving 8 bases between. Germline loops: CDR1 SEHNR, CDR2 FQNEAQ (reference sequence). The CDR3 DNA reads TGTGCCAGCCGGGCCAGCTCTGGAAACACCATATATTTT. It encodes CASRASSGNTIYF. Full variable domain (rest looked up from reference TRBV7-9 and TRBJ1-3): DTGVSQNPRHKITKRGQNVTFRCDPISEHNRLYWYRQTLGQGPEFLTYFQNEAQLEKSRLLSDRFSAERPKGSFSTLEIQRTEQGDSAMYLCASRASSGNTIYFGEGSWLTVV.

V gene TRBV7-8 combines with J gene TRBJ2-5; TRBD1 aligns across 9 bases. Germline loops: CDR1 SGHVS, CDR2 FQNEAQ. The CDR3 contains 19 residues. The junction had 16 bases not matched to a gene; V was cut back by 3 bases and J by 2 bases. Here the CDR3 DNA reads TGTGCCAGCAGCTTCCGGGACAGGGTTGGAGTGGGGACACAAGAGACCCAGTACTTC. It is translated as CASSFRDRVGVGTQETQYF.

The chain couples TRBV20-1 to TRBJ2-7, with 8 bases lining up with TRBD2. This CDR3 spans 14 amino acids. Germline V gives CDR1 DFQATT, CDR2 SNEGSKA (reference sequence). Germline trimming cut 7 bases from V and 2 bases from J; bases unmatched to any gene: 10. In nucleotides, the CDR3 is TGCAGTGTTACGGGGGGGTCTCAACCCTACGAGCAGTACTTC. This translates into CSVTGGSQPYEQYF.

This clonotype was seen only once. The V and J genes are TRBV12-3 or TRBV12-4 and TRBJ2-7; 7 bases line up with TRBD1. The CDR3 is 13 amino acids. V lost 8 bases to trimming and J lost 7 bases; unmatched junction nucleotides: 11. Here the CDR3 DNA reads TGTGCCAGCTCCCGGGACAGTATCAATGAGCAGTACTTC. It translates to CASSRDSINEQYF.

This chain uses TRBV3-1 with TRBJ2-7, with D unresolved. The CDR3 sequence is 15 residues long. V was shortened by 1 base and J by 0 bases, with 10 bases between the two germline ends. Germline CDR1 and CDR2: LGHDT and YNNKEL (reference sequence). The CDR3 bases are TGTGCCAGCAGCCAAGTGAGTCTAAACTCCTACGAGCAGTACTTC. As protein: CASSQVSLNSYEQYF.

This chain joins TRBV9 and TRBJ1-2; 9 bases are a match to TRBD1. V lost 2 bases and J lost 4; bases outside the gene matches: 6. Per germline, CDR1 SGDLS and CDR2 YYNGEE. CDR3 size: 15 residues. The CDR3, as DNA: TGTGCCAGCAGCGTCCGGGACAGGGTAATCTATGGCTACACCTTC. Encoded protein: CASSVRDRVIYGYTF.

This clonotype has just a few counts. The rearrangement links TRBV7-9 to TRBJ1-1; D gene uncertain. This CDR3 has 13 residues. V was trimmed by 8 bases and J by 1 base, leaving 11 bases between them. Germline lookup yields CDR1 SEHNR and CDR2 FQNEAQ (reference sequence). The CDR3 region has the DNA TGTGCCAGCCAACCGAGCCCGAACACTGAAGCTTTCTTT. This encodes CASQPSPNTEAFF.